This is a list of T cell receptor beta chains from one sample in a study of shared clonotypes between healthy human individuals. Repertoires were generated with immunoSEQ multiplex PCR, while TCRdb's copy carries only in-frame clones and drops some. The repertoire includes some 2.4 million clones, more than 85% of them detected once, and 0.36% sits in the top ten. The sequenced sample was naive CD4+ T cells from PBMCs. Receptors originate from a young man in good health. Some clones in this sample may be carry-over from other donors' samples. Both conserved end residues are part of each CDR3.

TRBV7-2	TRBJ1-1	CASSPTGGKGTEAFF
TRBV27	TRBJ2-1	CASSLLSGGRAGGNYNEQFF
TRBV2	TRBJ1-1	CASDYRENTEAFF
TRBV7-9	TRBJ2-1	CASSFPGQGSYNEQFF
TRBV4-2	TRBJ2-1	CASSQDRPEDEQFF
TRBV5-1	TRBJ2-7	CASSLGPVGGLASYEQYF
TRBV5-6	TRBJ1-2	CASSSNGQRYGYTF
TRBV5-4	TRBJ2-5	CASSLSGKETQYF
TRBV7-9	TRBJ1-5	CASSSAGHQPQHF
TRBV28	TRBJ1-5	CASSLGPQSNQPQHF
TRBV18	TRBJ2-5	CASSPLTGRETQYF
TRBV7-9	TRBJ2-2	CASSSRRAGNTGELFF
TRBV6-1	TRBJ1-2	CASRVQGYGYTF
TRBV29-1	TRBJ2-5	CSTSGAQETQYF
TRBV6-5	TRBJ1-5	CASSYGRPGTQPQHF
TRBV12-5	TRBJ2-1	CASGEGTGAHNEQFF
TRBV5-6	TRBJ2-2	CASSPIGLTGELFF
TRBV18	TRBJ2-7	CASSTTRGPYEQYF
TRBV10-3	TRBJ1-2	CAILRGDSPTKNYGYTF
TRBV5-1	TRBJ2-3	CASSLAGDPDTQYF
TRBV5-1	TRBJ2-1	CASSLEFSGTYNEQFF
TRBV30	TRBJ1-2	CAWQQDNYGYTF
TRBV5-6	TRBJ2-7	CASCLYERKSSEQYF
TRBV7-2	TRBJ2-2	CASSLTSGIWTGELFF
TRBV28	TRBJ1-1	CASSFPGTEAFF
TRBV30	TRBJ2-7	CAWGPGTSSGEQYF
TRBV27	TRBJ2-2	CASSFLAGELFF
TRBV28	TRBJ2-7	CASSSPPGVVSYEQYF
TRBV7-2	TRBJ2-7	CASSLARVAGGKFFF
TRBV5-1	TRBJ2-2	CASSLAPLAGNTGELFF
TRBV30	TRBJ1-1	CAWSETRGTEAFF
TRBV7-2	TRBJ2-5	CASSPRAGGEETQYF
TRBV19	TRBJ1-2	CASSKGGIGGYTF
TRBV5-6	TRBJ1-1	CASSPPARTMNTEAFF
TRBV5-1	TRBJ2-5	CASSLMAGQQETQYF
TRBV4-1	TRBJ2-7	CARGRLAGENYEQYF
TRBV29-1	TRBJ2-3	CSVDGYTDTQYF
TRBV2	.	CASSEERGYEQYF
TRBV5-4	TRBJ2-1	CASSPGGSASGNEQFF
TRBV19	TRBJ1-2	CASSPGTGYGYTF
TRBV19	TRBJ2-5	CASSMGPQETQYF
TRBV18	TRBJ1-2	CASSPPAAGFYGYTF
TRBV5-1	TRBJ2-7	CASSDQYEQYF
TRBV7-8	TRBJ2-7	CASSPGQGVVYEQYF
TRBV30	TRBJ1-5	CAWSDPTRGNQPQHF
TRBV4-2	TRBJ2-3	CASSQAPGQGAGDTQYF
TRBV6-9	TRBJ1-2	CASSSSLASYGYTF
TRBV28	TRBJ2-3	CASSLWTSGEDTQYF
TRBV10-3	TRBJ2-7	CAIRSQGADEQYF
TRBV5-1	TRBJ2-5	CASSSSQETQYF
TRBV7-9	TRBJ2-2	CASSLYPRRTGELFF
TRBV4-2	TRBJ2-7	CASSQERRQYF
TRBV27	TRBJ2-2	CASRPSGRTNTGELFF